The next 2 T cell receptor beta chains were all read from a single sample in a study of molecular identifiers for immune sequencing clone quantification. TCRdb re-called the PCR reads with MiXCR, one entry per CDR3 protein. The sample includes approximately 500,000 distinct CDR3 sequences, about a quarter of them seen just once. The sample comprised naive CD8+ T cells from blood, with Jurkat cell RNA spiked in. Subset specified: FACS-sorted CD8+CD4-CCR7+CD45RA+ naive T cells. All receptors come from a human donor in good health. Some libraries in this study had Jurkat cell RNA spiked in.

This clonotype was counted ten times or more. The chain carries TRBV5-1 and TRBJ2-7; D is unclear. V was clipped by 3 bases and J by 5 bases, with 18 bases between them. The CDR3 spans 15 residues. CDR1 is SGHRS, CDR2 YFSETQ, per germline. This chain's CDR3 is CASSYIPGSPDEQYF. Here the CDR3 DNA reads TGCGCCAGCAGCTACATCCCAGGCTCCCCTGACGAGCAGTACTTC.

In its sample, this clonotype was seen many times. The chain links TRBV7-9 to TRBJ1-1; D not certain. CDR3 length equals 13 residues. Trimming shortened V by 3 bases and J by 2 bases, and 7 bases separated the two germline ends. Germline CDR1 reads SEHNR; CDR2 reads FQNEAQ (reference sequence). The CDR3 sequence: CASSLWSNTEAFF. CDR3 nucleotides: TGTGCCAGCAGCTTGTGGAGCAACACTGAAGCTTTCTTT.